This is a list of T cell receptor beta chains from one sample in a study of T cell changes during pregnancy in multiple sclerosis. Generated by immunoSEQ multiplex PCR, the TCRdb table keeps only in-frame clones and is missing some. The sample has around 96,000 clones, about 94% seen once. Sequencing was performed on peripheral blood, taken after pregnancy. Receptors originate from a female donor in good health, enrolled as a control in a pregnancy study. Each CDR3 is given with its conserved first and last residue. A D gene is named only where the DNA matches it firmly. Only part of the rows carry a size: once, few, many, or a class if the clone is expanded.

j_gene	abundance	d_gene	v_gene	CDR3nt	CDR3aa
TRBJ2-2	-	TRBD2	TRBV7-2	TGTGCCAGCAGGGCAGCGGGAGGCGCCGGGGAGCTGTTTTTT	CASRAAGGAGELFF
TRBJ1-2	-	-	TRBV6-5	TGTGCCAGCAGTTCCTACCGGGGACTGGGTGGCTATGGCTACACCTTC	CASSSYRGLGGYGYTF
TRBJ1-3	-	TRBD1	TRBV18	TGTGCCAGCTCACCCCCGGGACAGACCCTTGGAAACACCATATATTTT	CASSPPGQTLGNTIYF
TRBJ1-2	-	-	TRBV27	TGTGCCAGCAGTTTAGACTCCGACCGACTCTATGGCTACACCTTC	CASSLDSDRLYGYTF
TRBJ1-2	-	-	TRBV20-1	TGCAGCCCCCGCTATGGCTACACCTTC	CSPRYGYTF
TRBJ1-3	-	-	TRBV5-6	TGTGCCAGCAGCTTGGCCTACCCAGGGTTTGGAAACACCATATATTTT	CASSLAYPGFGNTIYF
TRBJ2-1	-	-	TRBV5-4	TGTGCCAGCAGCTTGCGGAATGAGCAGTTCTTC	CASSLRNEQFF
TRBJ2-7	-	TRBD2	TRBV28	TGTGCCAGCAGTTTACTGGCGGGGGCCTACGAGCAGTACTTC	CASSLLAGAYEQYF
TRBJ2-1	-	TRBD2	TRBV28	TGTGCCAGCAGACTCACATACAGCGGGAGCTCCTACAATGAGCAGTTCTTC	CASRLTYSGSSYNEQFF
TRBJ2-7	once	TRBD1	TRBV20-1	TGCAGTGCTAGGGGCGGACAGGGGCAGTACTTC	CSARGGQGQYF
TRBJ1-1	-	-	TRBV18	TGTGCCAGCTCACCGATTCAAGGACAGCCTGAAGCTTTCTTT	CASSPIQGQPEAFF
TRBJ1-5	-	-	TRBV7-9	TGTGCCAGCAGCCTGGGGGGGGGCAATCAGCCCCAGCATTTT	CASSLGGGNQPQHF
TRBJ1-1	-	TRBD1	TRBV4-2	TGTGCCAGCAGCCGTTCCGGGACAGGGGTTTTGACTGAAGCTTTCTTT	CASSRSGTGVLTEAFF
TRBJ1-1	-	TRBD1	TRBV7-2	TGTGCCAGCAGCTTACCCGCAGGGGGCACTGAAGCTTTCTTT	CASSLPAGGTEAFF
TRBJ2-3	-	-	TRBV9	TGTGCCAGCAGCGTACTTAGCACAGATACGCAGTATTTT	CASSVLSTDTQYF
TRBJ2-7	-	-	TRBV6-5	TGTGCCAGCAGTTACTCGAGGCGCGGCCTAGACGAGCAGTACTTC	CASSYSRRGLDEQYF
TRBJ1-2	-	-	TRBV20-1	TGCAGTGCTAGGCTGGTGGAGGGCTACACCTTC	CSARLVEGYTF
TRBJ2-7	-	TRBD2	TRBV4-1	TGCGCCAGCAGCCAAGGGTTAGCGGGGGTCCTCTCCTACGAGCAGTACTTC	CASSQGLAGVLSYEQYF
TRBJ2-3	-	TRBD2	TRBV4-1	TGCGCCAGCAGCTCAATGATCGCGGGAGTGGGCGCAGATACGCAGTATTTT	CASSSMIAGVGADTQYF
TRBJ2-7	once	-	TRBV4-1	TGCGCCAGCAGCTCACACTACGAGCAGTACTTC	CASSSHYEQYF
TRBJ2-7	-	-	TRBV6-1	TGTGCCAGCGGCAGATACGAGCAGTACTTC	CASGRYEQYF
TRBJ1-5	few	TRBD1	TRBV29-1	TGCAGCGTGGGGACAGTCTCTAATCAGCCCCAGCATTTT	CSVGTVSNQPQHF
TRBJ1-5	-	TRBD1	TRBV19	TGTGCCAGTAGATCGGGGACAGGGAGAAATCAGCCCCAGCATTTT	CASRSGTGRNQPQHF
TRBJ1-3	few	-	TRBV30	TGTGCCTGGAGGACACACTCTTCCTCTGGAAACACCATATATTTT	CAWRTHSSSGNTIYF
TRBJ1-3	-	TRBD1	TRBV28	TGTGCCAGCAGGCTAGCAACAGGGGGTACTGGAAACACCATATATTTT	CASRLATGGTGNTIYF
TRBJ2-7	-	TRBD1	TRBV6-6	TGTGCCAGCAGTTCCCCGGACAGGGGCTATACCTACGAGCAGTACTTC	CASSSPDRGYTYEQYF
TRBJ2-7	-	-	TRBV7-8	TGTGCCAGCAGCTTACCCCCAGGCTACGAGCAGTACTTC	CASSLPPGYEQYF
TRBJ2-3	-	TRBD2	TRBV12-5	TGTGCTAGTGGCCTTGGACTAGCGGGAGTTCAAGATACGCAGTATTTT	CASGLGLAGVQDTQYF
TRBJ1-4	-	-	TRBV28	TGTGCCAGCAGTTCAAACAGGGAAACTAATGAAAAACTGTTTTTT	CASSSNRETNEKLFF
TRBJ2-1	-	-	TRBV10-3	TGTGCCAGTACAGGGAGTGGCTCCTACAATGAGCAGTTCTTC	CASTGSGSYNEQFF
TRBJ2-1	-	TRBD2	TRBV6-5	TGTGCCAGCAGTTCCGTGGTAGCGGGATTTCGGGATGAGCAGTTCTTC	CASSSVVAGFRDEQFF
TRBJ1-4	-	TRBD1	TRBV5-1	TGCGCCAGCAGCTTTTGGACAGGGGTAAATGAAAAACTGTTTTTT	CASSFWTGVNEKLFF
TRBJ2-2	once	TRBD2	TRBV6-5	TGTGCCAGCAGCCGACTAGCGGGAGGCTCCGGGGAGCTGTTTTTT	CASSRLAGGSGELFF
TRBJ2-7	-	-	TRBV5-4	TGTGCCAGCAGCTTGGAGGGGGAGCAGTACTTC	CASSLEGEQYF
TRBJ1-2	-	-	TRBV23-1	TGCGCCAGCGACCAGGGGATTCACGACTATGGCTACACCTTC	CASDQGIHDYGYTF
TRBJ2-7	-	-	TRBV4-2	TGTGCCAGCAGCCAAGGCCCGTCGGGACAAGCCTACGAGCAGTACTTC	CASSQGPSGQAYEQYF
TRBJ2-5	-	TRBD2	TRBV7-6	TGTGCCAGCAGTAGCGGGAACATCCAAGAGACCCAGTACTTC	CASSSGNIQETQYF
TRBJ2-7	-	-	TRBV7-9	TGTGCCAGCAGCTTAGGAACAGGGGGGGCCTACGAGCAGTACTTC	CASSLGTGGAYEQYF
TRBJ2-7	-	-	TRBV27	TGTGCCAGCAGTTTACGCGAGTACTACGAGCAGTACTTC	CASSLREYYEQYF
TRBJ1-1	-	-	TRBV27	TGTGCCACTATGCTCACGCGGACGGGGTACACTGAAGCTTTCTTT	CATMLTRTGYTEAFF
TRBJ2-7	-	-	TRBV5-1	TGCGCCAGCAGCTTGGGAGGGAATCCCTCCGAGCAGTACTTC	CASSLGGNPSEQYF
TRBJ2-7	-	-	TRBV4-1	TGCGCCAGCAGCCAAGATATGGGCGTGAATTCCTACGAGCAGTACTTC	CASSQDMGVNSYEQYF
TRBJ2-7	-	-	TRBV2	TGTGCCAGCAGTGAGGACTTATACTCCTACGAGCAGTACTTC	CASSEDLYSYEQYF
TRBJ2-5	-	TRBD2	TRBV12-5	TGTGCTAGTGGTTTGAATAGCGGGAGAGGCGAGACCCAGTACTTC	CASGLNSGRGETQYF
TRBJ2-7	-	-	TRBV6-5	TGTGCCAGCAGCCCCAGGGGGGATTCGACCTACGAGCAGTACTTC	CASSPRGDSTYEQYF
TRBJ2-5	-	-	TRBV2	TGTGCCAGCAGTGTGGGCAGGGTGTACCAAGAGACCCAGTACTTC	CASSVGRVYQETQYF
TRBJ2-2	-	TRBD2	TRBV6-1	TGTGCCAGCAGTAGGACTAGCGGAAACACCGGGGAGCTGTTTTTT	CASSRTSGNTGELFF
TRBJ2-1	-	TRBD1	TRBV5-1	TGCGCCAGCAGCCTGACCGGGACAGGCAACAATGAGCAGTTCTTC	CASSLTGTGNNEQFF
TRBJ2-1	-	TRBD1	TRBV19	TGTGCCAGTACCCTGGTTGGGGACAGCTACAATGAGCAGTTCTTC	CASTLVGDSYNEQFF
TRBJ1-2	-	TRBD1	TRBV7-9	TGTGCCAGCAGACAGGGGAACTATGGCTACACCTTC	CASRQGNYGYTF
TRBJ2-1	-	-	TRBV29-1	TGCAGCGTTTCGCGGGAAACCTTAGTGGGTGAGCAGTTCTTC	CSVSRETLVGEQFF
TRBJ2-5	once	TRBD2	TRBV2	TGTGCCAGCAGTGAATGGGGACTAGCGGGAGAAGAGACCCAGTACTTC	CASSEWGLAGEETQYF
TRBJ2-6	-	-	TRBV5-4	TGTGCCAGCAGCTCGGTTGGGGCCAACGTCCTGACTTTC	CASSSVGANVLTF
TRBJ2-7	-	TRBD1	TRBV20-1	TGCAGTGCTCGGGACAGTCGTAAGCAGTACTTC	CSARDSRKQYF